These 5 T cell receptor beta chains share one sample of origin, sequenced in a study of siplizumab effects on memory and regulatory T cells. Sequencing used immunoSEQ multiplex PCR; TCRdb keeps in-frame clones, though not all of them. The sample contains 80,000 to 130,000 clones, 80% to 95% of which appear only once. Sequencing was done on a sample of CD4+ T cells sorted from blood. Receptors were obtained from a human donor in good health. Some clones in this sample may be carry-over from other donors' samples.

V usage is TRBV9 and J usage is TRBJ2-2; D gene uncertain. CDR1 SGDLS and CDR2 YYNGEE come from the germline V gene. CDR3 length: 13 residues. Trimming removed 3 bases from V and 1 base from J, with 4 bases in between. The CDR3 here is CASSDLNTGELFF. The CDR3 coding sequence is TGTGCCAGCAGCGACTTGAACACCGGGGAGCTGTTTTTT.

A word on this clone: Additional DNA sequences in this sample encode the identical CDR3. V is TRBV20-1 and J is TRBJ1-5; D is undetermined. The CDR3 is 8 amino acids. Deletions cut 8 bases from V and 4 bases from J, with 0 bases between. Per the germline V gene, CDR1 is DFQATT and CDR2 is SNEGSKA (reference sequence). The CDR3 here is CSNQPQHF. For the CDR3, the DNA is TGCAGTAATCAGCCCCAGCATTTT.

This chain connects TRBV7-9 to TRBJ2-6; D perhaps matches TRBD2 (6 bases). The germline V and J ends were trimmed by 10 bases and 1 base, with 20 bases remaining between them. The CDR3 sequence is 17 residues long. CDR1 and CDR2 (germline): SEHNR, FQNEAQ (reference sequence). This CDR3 is CATSPGLILSGANVLTF. The CDR3 nucleotides are TGTGCCACTTCACCGGGACTCATTCTTTCTGGGGCCAACGTCCTGACTTTC.

CDR3 in DNA: TGTGCCAGCAGCTTGGTTCCAGGACTAGACACCGGGGAGCTGTTTTTT. It codes for CASSLVPGLDTGELFF. The rearrangement joins TRBV5-6 to TRBJ2-2; 7 positions agree with TRBD2. Germline V CDR1 and CDR2: SGHDT, YYEEEE. J lost 3 bases, V lost 0 bases, and 5 bases had no gene match. There are 16 residues in the CDR3.

The V call is TRBV6-5, the J call TRBJ1-5; TRBD1 agrees at 9 bases. The CDR3 covers 15 residues. Trimming at V came to 6 bases and at J to 4 bases, leaving 7 bases not matched to a gene. From germline, CDR1 is MNHEY and CDR2 SVGAGI. This CDR3 reads CASRSRGTGNQPQHF. For the CDR3, the DNA is TGTGCCAGCAGGTCCAGGGGGACAGGGAATCAGCCCCAGCATTTT.